This T cell receptor (beta chain) stems from a study of T cell responses to AZD1222 COVID-19 vaccine. Study-level points and caveats: The breadth and depth of Spike-specific TCRs increased once two AZD1222 doses had been given. Regions 160-218 and 743-854 held dominance among vaccine-associated CD4 TCRs, which spanned spike. Most donors were white British, females outnumbered males, and clonal diversity was possibly underestimated.

The assay was immunoSEQ multiplex PCR, and TCRdb's table has in-frame clones only and misses some. The profile shows roughly 130,000 clones, roughly nine tenths of them singletons. Of note for this clone: Antigen specificity is unknown.

This CDR3 has 11 amino acids. With 6 bases removed from V and 8 bases from J, the gap between germline ends came to 11 bases. The V gene's germline CDR1 is SQVTM and CDR2 ANQGSEA. This receptor was identified in an adult in good health. This sample comprised peripheral blood, obtained on day 0 of AZD1222 vaccination. V gene TRBV29-1 combines with J gene TRBJ1-3; no clear D. In DNA, the CDR3 is TGCAGCGTATCCTTCGGGGACACCATATATTTT. Its translation: CSVSFGDTIYF.